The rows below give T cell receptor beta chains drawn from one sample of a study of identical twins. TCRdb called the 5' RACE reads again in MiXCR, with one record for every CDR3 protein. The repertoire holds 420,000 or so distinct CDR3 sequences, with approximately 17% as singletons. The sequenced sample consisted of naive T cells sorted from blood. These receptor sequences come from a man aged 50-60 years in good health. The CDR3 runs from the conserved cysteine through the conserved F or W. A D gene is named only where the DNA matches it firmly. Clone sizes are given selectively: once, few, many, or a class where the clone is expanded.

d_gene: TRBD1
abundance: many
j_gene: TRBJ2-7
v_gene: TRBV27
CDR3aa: CASSFGTVGSYEQYF
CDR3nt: TGTGCCAGCAGTTTTGGGACAGTTGGGTCCTACGAGCAGTACTTC

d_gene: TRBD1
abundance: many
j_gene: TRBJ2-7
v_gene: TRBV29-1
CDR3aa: CSVEVRTGNYEQYF
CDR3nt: TGCAGCGTTGAGGTCCGGACAGGGAACTACGAGCAGTACTTC

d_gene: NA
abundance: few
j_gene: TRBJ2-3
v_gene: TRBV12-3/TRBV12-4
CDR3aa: CASSSEWGPSSTDTQYF
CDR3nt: TGTGCCAGCAGTTCCGAGTGGGGGCCTTCTAGCACAGATACGCAGTATTTT

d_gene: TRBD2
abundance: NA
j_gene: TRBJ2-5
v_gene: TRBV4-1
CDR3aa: CASSQQSGDQETQYF
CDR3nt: TGCGCCAGCAGCCAACAAAGCGGGGATCAAGAGACCCAGTACTTC

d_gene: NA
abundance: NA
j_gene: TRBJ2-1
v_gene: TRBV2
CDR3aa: CASMKQTSSYNEQFF
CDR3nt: TGTGCCAGCATGAAACAGACGAGCTCCTACAATGAGCAGTTCTTC

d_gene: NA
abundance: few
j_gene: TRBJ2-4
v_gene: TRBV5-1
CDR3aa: CASSRAWPFGPKNIQYF
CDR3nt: TGCGCCAGCAGCCGGGCCTGGCCTTTTGGGCCCAAAAACATTCAGTACTTC

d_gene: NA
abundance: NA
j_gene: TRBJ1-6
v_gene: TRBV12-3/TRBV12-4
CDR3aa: CASSSGTARSPLHF
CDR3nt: TGTGCCAGCAGTTCCGGGACCGCCCGGTCACCCCTCCACTTT

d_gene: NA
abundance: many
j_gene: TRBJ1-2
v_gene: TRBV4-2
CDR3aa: CASSQAVLGAGGYTF
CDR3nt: TGTGCCAGCAGCCAAGCGGTACTGGGGGCTGGTGGCTACACCTTC

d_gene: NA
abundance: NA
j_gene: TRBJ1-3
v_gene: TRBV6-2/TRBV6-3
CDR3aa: CASTADFSGNTIYF
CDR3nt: TGTGCCAGCACTGCCGATTTCTCTGGAAACACCATATATTTT

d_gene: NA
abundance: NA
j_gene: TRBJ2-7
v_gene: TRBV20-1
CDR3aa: CSARDLRYHEQYF
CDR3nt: TGCAGTGCTAGAGATCTGAGGTACCACGAGCAGTACTTC

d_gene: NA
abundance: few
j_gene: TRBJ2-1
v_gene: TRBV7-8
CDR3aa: CASSLAGGFHEQFF
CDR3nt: TGTGCCAGCAGCTTAGCTGGAGGATTTCATGAGCAGTTCTTC

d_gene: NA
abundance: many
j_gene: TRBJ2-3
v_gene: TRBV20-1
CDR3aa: CSARDPRQSTDTQYF
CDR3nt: TGCAGTGCTAGAGATCCCCGGCAGAGCACAGATACGCAGTATTTT

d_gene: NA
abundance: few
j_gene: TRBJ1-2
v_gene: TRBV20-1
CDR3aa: CSASSGVHGYTF
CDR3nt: TGCAGTGCTAGCTCGGGGGTCCATGGCTACACCTTC

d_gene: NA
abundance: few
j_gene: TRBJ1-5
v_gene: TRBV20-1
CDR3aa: CSAPLGGGGNQPQHF
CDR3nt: TGCAGTGCACCCCTAGGGGGGGGCGGCAATCAGCCCCAGCATTTT

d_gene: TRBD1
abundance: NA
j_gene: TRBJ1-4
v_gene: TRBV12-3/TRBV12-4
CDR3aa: CASSGRQGPYGKLFF
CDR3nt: TGTGCCAGCAGTGGCAGACAGGGTCCTTATGGAAAACTGTTTTTT

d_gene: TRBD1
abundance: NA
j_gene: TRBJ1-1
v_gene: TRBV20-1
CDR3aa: CSARPGTENTEAFF
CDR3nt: TGCAGTGCTAGACCAGGGACAGAGAACACTGAAGCTTTCTTT

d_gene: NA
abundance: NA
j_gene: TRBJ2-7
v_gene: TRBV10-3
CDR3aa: CAISGRDGYEQYF
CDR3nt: TGTGCCATCAGCGGCCGGGACGGCTACGAGCAGTACTTC

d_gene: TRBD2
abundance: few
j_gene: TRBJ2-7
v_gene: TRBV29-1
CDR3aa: CSVEVAGSGYEQYF
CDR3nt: TGCAGCGTTGAAGTAGCGGGATCTGGGTACGAGCAGTACTTC

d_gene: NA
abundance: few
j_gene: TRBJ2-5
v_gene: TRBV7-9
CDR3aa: CASSLSEETQYF
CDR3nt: TGTGCCAGCAGCCTCTCAGAAGAGACCCAGTACTTC

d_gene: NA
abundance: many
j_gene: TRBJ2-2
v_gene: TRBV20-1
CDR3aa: CSASNYRNTGELFF
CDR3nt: TGCAGTGCTAGCAACTACCGTAACACCGGGGAGCTGTTTTTT

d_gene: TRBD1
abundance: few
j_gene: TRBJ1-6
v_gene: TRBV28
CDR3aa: CASRTGGGYNSPLHF
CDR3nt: TGTGCCAGCAGGACAGGGGGCGGCTATAATTCACCCCTCCACTTT

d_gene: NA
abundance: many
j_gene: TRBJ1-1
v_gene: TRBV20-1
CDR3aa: CSSGRRTEAFF
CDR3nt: TGCAGTAGTGGCCGAAGGACTGAAGCTTTCTTT

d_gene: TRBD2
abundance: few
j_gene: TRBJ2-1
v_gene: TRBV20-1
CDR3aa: CSAEGLAGGGEQFF
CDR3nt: TGCAGTGCTGAAGGACTAGCGGGAGGTGGGGAGCAGTTCTTC

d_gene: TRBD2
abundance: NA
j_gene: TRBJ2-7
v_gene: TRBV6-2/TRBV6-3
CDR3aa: CASTNPGLAVYEQYF
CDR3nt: TGTGCCAGCACCAATCCGGGACTAGCGGTATACGAGCAGTACTTC

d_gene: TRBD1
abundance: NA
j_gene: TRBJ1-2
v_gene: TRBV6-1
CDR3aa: CASSRSPPGQGAYGYTF
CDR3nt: TGTGCCAGCAGTCGAAGCCCCCCGGGACAGGGGGCCTATGGCTACACCTTC

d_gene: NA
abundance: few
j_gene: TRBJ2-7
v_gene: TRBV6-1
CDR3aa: CASRAGARLVQYF
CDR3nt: TGTGCCAGCAGGGCGGGGGCCCGGCTTGTGCAGTACTTC

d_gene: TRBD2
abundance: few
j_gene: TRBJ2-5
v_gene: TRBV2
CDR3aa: CASSGLAAFGETQYF
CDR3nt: TGTGCCAGCAGTGGGCTAGCGGCCTTCGGTGAGACCCAGTACTTC

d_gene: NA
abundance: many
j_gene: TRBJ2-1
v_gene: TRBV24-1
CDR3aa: CATSDGESGWGNEQFF
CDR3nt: TGTGCCACCAGTGACGGGGAGTCTGGATGGGGGAATGAGCAGTTCTTC

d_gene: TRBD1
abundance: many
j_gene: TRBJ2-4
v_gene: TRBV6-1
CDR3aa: CASRRQGGDIQYF
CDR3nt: TGTGCCAGCAGGAGACAGGGGGGGGACATTCAGTACTTC

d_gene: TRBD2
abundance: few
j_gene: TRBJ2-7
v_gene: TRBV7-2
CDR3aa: CASSPSASGLAYEQYF
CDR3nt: TGTGCCAGCAGCCCGTCGGCCTCAGGACTAGCGTACGAGCAGTACTTC

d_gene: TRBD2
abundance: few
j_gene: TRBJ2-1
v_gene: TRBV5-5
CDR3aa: CASSPSGRVYNEQFF
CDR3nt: TGTGCCAGCAGCCCTAGCGGGAGGGTCTACAATGAGCAGTTCTTC

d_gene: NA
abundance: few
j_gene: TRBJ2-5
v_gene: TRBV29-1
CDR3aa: CSVQGSLETQYF
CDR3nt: TGCAGCGTTCAGGGGAGTCTTGAGACCCAGTACTTC

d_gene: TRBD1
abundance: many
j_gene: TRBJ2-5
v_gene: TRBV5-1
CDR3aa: CASSPWTGRETQYF
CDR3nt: TGCGCCAGCAGCCCATGGACAGGGCGAGAGACCCAGTACTTC

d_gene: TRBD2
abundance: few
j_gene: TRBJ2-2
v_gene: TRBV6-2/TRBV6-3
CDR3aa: CASLRAGAGELFF
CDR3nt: TGTGCCAGCCTCAGGGCGGGGGCCGGGGAGCTGTTTTTT

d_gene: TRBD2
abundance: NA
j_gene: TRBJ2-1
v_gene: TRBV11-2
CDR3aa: CASSLGKTSGSLDEQFF
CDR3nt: TGTGCCAGCAGCTTGGGCAAGACTAGCGGGAGTTTAGATGAGCAGTTCTTC

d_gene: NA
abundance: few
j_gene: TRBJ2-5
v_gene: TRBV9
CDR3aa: CASSPTAYGETQYF
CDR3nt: TGTGCCAGCAGCCCTACGGCTTATGGGGAGACCCAGTACTTC

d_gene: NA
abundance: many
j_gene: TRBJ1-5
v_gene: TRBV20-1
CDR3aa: CSARFRVGNQPQHF
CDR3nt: TGCAGTGCTAGATTCAGGGTTGGCAATCAGCCCCAGCATTTT

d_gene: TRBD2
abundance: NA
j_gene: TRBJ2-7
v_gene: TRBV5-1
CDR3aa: CASSLSSGTLGEQYF
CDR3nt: TGCGCCAGCAGCTTGAGCAGCGGGACCCTGGGGGAGCAGTACTTC

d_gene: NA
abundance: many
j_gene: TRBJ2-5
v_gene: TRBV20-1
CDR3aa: CSARPGGTQYF
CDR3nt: TGCAGTGCCCGTCCAGGAGGGACCCAGTACTTC

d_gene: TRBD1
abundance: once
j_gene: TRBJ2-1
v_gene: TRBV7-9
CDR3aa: CASSSRRQGSDNEQFF
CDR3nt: TGTGCCAGCAGCTCCCGACGACAGGGGAGCGACAATGAGCAGTTCTTC

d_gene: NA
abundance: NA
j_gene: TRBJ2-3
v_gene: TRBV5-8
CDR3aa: CASSLVGQGTDTQYF
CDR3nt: TGTGCCAGCAGCTTGGTGGGTCAGGGCACAGATACGCAGTATTTT

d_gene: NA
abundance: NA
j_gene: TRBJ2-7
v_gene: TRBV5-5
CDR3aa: CASSLVPFFWGGSYEQYF
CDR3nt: TGTGCCAGCAGCTTGGTCCCCTTTTTTTGGGGTGGATCCTACGAGCAGTACTTC

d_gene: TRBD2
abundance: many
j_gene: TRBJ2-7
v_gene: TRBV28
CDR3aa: CASVGREIYEQYF
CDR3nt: TGTGCCAGCGTCGGGCGGGAGATCTACGAGCAGTACTTC

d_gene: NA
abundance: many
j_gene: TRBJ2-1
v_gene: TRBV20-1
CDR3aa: CSARGEDRGSSYNEQFF
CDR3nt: TGCAGTGCTAGAGGAGAGGACCGGGGGAGCTCCTACAATGAGCAGTTCTTC

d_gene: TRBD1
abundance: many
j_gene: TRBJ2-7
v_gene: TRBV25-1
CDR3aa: CASRGPTGTYEQYF
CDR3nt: TGTGCCAGCAGGGGGCCGACAGGGACCTACGAGCAGTACTTC

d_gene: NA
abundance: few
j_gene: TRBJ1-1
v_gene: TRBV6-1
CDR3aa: CASSEWGPLNTEAFF
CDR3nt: TGTGCCAGCAGTGAATGGGGGCCTCTGAACACTGAAGCTTTCTTT

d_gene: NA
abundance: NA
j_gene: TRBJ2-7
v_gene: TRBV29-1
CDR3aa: CSAASGYEQYF
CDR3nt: TGCAGCGCTGCGTCCGGTTACGAGCAGTACTTC

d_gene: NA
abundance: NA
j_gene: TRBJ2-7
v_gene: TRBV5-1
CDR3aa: CASSPGQLLSYEQYF
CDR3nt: TGCGCCAGCAGCCCCGGACAGCTACTCTCCTACGAGCAGTACTTC

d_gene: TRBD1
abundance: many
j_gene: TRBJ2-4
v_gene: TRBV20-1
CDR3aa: CSARESGGADKNIQYF
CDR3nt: TGCAGTGCTAGAGAATCAGGGGGCGCTGATAAAAACATTCAGTACTTC

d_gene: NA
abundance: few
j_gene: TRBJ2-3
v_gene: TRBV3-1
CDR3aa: CASSQEKDTDTQYF
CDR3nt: TGTGCCAGCAGCCAAGAGAAGGACACAGATACGCAGTATTTT

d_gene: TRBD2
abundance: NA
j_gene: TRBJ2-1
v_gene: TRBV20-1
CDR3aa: CSASDLSGNSYNEQFF
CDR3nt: TGCAGTGCTAGCGACCTTAGCGGGAACTCCTACAATGAGCAGTTCTTC

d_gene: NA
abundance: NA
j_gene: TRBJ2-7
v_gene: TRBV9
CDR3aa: CASSGGTDSYEQYF
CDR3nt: TGTGCCAGCAGCGGCGGGACAGACTCCTACGAGCAGTACTTC

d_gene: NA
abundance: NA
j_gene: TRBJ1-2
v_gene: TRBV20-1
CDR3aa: CSARPQGDYGYTF
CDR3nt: TGCAGTGCTAGACCCCAGGGAGACTATGGCTACACCTTC

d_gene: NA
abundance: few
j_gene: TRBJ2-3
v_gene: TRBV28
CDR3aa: CASSFSGGDTQYF
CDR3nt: TGTGCCAGCAGTTTTTCTGGGGGAGATACGCAGTATTTT